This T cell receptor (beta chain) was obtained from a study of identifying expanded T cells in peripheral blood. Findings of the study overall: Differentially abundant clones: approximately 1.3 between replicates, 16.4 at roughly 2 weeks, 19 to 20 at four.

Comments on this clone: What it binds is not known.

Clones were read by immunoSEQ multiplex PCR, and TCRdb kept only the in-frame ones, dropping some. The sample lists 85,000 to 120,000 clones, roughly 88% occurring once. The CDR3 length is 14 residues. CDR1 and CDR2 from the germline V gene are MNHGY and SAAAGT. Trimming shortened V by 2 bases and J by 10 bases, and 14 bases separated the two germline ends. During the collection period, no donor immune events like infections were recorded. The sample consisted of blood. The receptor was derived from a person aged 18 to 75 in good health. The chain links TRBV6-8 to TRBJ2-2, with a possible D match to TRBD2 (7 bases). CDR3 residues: CASSYPTGRVELFF. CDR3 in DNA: TGTGCCAGCAGTTACCCTACAGGGAGGGTGGAGCTGTTTTTT.